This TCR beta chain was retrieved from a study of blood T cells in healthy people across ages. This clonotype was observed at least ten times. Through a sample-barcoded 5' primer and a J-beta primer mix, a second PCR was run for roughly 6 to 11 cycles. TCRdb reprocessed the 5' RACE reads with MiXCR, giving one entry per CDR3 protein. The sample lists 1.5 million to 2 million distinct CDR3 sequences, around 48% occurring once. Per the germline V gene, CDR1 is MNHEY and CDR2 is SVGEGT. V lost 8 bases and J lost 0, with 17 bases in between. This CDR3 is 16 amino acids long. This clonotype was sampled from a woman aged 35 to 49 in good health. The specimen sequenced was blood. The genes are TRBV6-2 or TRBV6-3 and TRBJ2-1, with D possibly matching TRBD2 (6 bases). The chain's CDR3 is CASSYQGEASYNEQFF. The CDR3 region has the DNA TGTGCCAGCTCATATCAAGGGGAGGCCTCCTACAATGAGCAGTTCTTC.